Below, 17 T cell receptor beta chains from the same sample are listed, as sequenced in a study of neurological immune-mediated disorders. TCRdb re-analysed the 5' RACE reads in MiXCR, keeping a single row per CDR3 protein. The sample includes under 70,000 distinct CDR3 sequences, 3% to 4% of them seen just once. The sequencing sample was made of PBMCs. The receptor source for this set is a woman aged 60-75 years with multiple sclerosis.

This clonotype was recorded many times. The chain employs TRBV27 and TRBJ1-3, with D uncertain. Trimming cost V 8 bases and J 1 base, with 3 bases left between them. The CDR3 consists of 11 residues. In germline, CDR1 is MNHEY, CDR2 SMNVEV (reference sequence). Here the CDR3 DNA reads TGTGCCAGCCATTCTGGAAACACCATATATTTT. Amino acids: CASHSGNTIYF.

This clonotype occurred many times. The rearrangement links TRBV11-2 to TRBJ2-1; TRBD2 matches 14 bases. V was pared by 5 bases and J by 7 bases, with 10 bases of the junction left unmatched. The CDR3 sequence is 17 residues long. CDR1 and CDR2 from the germline V gene are SGHAT and FQNNGV. The CDR3 nucleotides read TGTGCCAGCAGCCCTAGCCCCGGACTAGCGGGGGGAAATGAGCAGTTCTTC. Amino acid sequence: CASSPSPGLAGGNEQFF.

In this sample, this clonotype turned up many times. V gene TRBV20-1 combines with J gene TRBJ2-1; no firm D call. Germline V CDR1 and CDR2: DFQATT, SNEGSKA (reference sequence). Trimming left V 0 bases short and J 9 bases short, with 18 bases between. This CDR3 spans 15 amino acids. The CDR3 here is CSARDSRLGFGEQFF. The CDR3 bases are TGCAGTGCTAGAGATAGTCGGCTAGGCTTTGGTGAGCAGTTCTTC.

This clonotype was seen many times. The chain uses TRBV11-2 and TRBJ2-1, with D uncertain. With 4 bases removed from V and 7 bases from J, the gap between germline ends came to 8 bases. This CDR3 comprises 12 residues. Per the germline V gene, CDR1 is SGHAT and CDR2 is FQNNGV. CDR3 protein: CASSYSGNEQFF. In DNA form, the CDR3 reads TGTGCCAGCAGCTACTCGGGTAATGAGCAGTTCTTC.

This clonotype was found many times. This chain connects TRBV29-1 to TRBJ2-7; 11 nucleotides align to TRBD1. This CDR3 has 13 amino acids. J was trimmed by 5 bases and V by 5 bases; bases with no gene match: 5. The germline V gene encodes CDR1 SQVTM and CDR2 ANQGSEA. The CDR3: CSVRPGQGDEQYF. The CDR3, as DNA: TGCAGCGTTCGACCGGGACAGGGGGACGAGCAGTACTTC.

This clonotype has ten or more counts. The chain recombines TRBV7-9 with TRBJ1-1; TRBD1 aligns across 10 bases. From germline, CDR1 is SEHNR and CDR2 FQNEAQ (reference sequence). CDR3 length equals 16 residues. V shed 3 bases and J 4 bases; nucleotides not matched to a gene: 8. CDR3 sequence reads: CASSFYRDRGLTEAFF. The CDR3 coding sequence is TGTGCCAGCAGCTTCTACCGGGACAGGGGTCTCACTGAAGCTTTCTTT. Using reference TRBV7-9 and TRBJ1-1 for the parts outside the CDR3, the full variable domain is DTGVSQNPRHKITKRGQNVTFRCDPISEHNRLYWYRQTLGQGPEFLTYFQNEAQLEKSRLLSDRFSAERPKGSFSTLEIQRTEQGDSAMYLCASSFYRDRGLTEAFFGQGTRLTVV.

This clonotype was counted many times. The chain has TRBV29-1 and TRBJ2-1; the D gene is possibly TRBD1 (6 bases). The CDR3 extends over 16 amino acids. Germline-derived CDR1 and CDR2 are SQVTM and ANQGSEA. The V gene lost 0 bases and the J gene lost 4 bases, with 16 bases spanning the gap. CDR3 sequence reads: CSVEEPRGRGYNEQFF. In DNA, the CDR3 is TGCAGCGTTGAAGAGCCCAGGGGTAGGGGGTACAATGAGCAGTTCTTC.

This clonotype was seen repeatedly, ten times or more. J is TRBJ2-1 and V is TRBV20-1; TRBD2 matches 7 bases. V dropped 3 bases and J dropped 6; count of bases not matched to a gene: 11. Germline V gene sequence: CDR1 DFQATT, CDR2 SNEGSKA (reference sequence). CDR3 length equals 15 residues. The CDR3 here is CSARGRGTLPNEQFF. The CDR3 nucleotides read TGCAGTGCTAGGGGGCGGGGGACCCTTCCCAATGAGCAGTTCTTC.

A few counts support this clonotype. This sequence joins TRBV7-9 and TRBJ1-2, with D possibly matching TRBD1 (5 bases). Germline CDR1 SEHNR, CDR2 FQNEAQ (reference sequence). This CDR3 region has 13 residues. V lost 6 bases, J lost 8 bases, and 16 bases lay in between. The CDR3 here is CASSTGLRDGYTF. The CDR3 nucleotides are TGTGCCAGCAGTACCGGACTCAGGGACGGCTACACCTTC.

This clonotype was seen ten or more times. The rearrangement links TRBV5-5 to TRBJ2-3; 10 nucleotides agree with TRBD2. The trim removed 3 bases at V and 4 bases at J, leaving 14 bases unmatched. The CDR3 has 18 amino acids. CDR1 and CDR2 (germline): SGHKS, YYEKEE (reference sequence). The CDR3 here is CASSWDGGTSDFPDTQYF. CDR3 in DNA: TGTGCCAGCAGCTGGGACGGTGGGACTAGCGATTTTCCAGATACGCAGTATTTT.

At least ten counts were recorded for this clonotype. The CDR3 here is CSVADRGVDTQYF. The CDR3 region has the DNA TGCAGCGTAGCAGACAGGGGAGTAGATACGCAGTATTTT. The chain is built from TRBV29-1 and TRBJ2-3, with 8 nucleotides matching TRBD1. CDR3 length: 13 residues. Germline CDR1 reads SQVTM; CDR2 reads ANQGSEA. V dropped 6 bases and J dropped 5; count of bases not matched to a gene: 7.

This clonotype was detected many times. This rearrangement joins TRBV7-3 to TRBJ1-2; 8 positions agree with TRBD1. V lost 5 bases, J lost 8 bases, and 7 bases stayed unmatched. The germline V gene encodes CDR1 SGHTA and CDR2 FQGTGA. The CDR3 covers 13 residues. CDR3 sequence reads: CASSPGQGGGYTF. In DNA, the CDR3 is TGTGCCAGCAGCCCCGGACAGGGAGGGGGCTACACCTTC.

This clonotype was counted ten times or more. This chain joins TRBV20-1 and TRBJ1-4; 11 nucleotides agree with TRBD1. The CDR3 is 14 residues long. Germline V CDR1 and CDR2: DFQATT, SNEGSKA (reference sequence). With 6 bases clipped from V and 8 bases from J, the junction kept 8 bases outside the gene matches. For the CDR3, the DNA is TGCAGTGCCCGTTCGGGACAGGGGGACGAAAAACTGTTTTTT. Protein product: CSARSGQGDEKLFF.

Ten or more counts support this clonotype. The V and J genes are TRBV15 and TRBJ1-1, with TRBD1 identical over 7 bases. J was trimmed by 6 bases and V by 2 bases; bases with no gene match: 0. The CDR3 length is 12 residues. CDR1 and CDR2 (germline): LNHNV, YYDKDF (reference sequence). The CDR3 DNA reads TGTGCCACCAGCAGAACAGGGGCTGAAGCTTTCTTT. The encoded protein is CATSRTGAEAFF. Full variable domain (rest looked up from reference TRBV15 and TRBJ1-1): DAMVIQNPRYQVTQFGKPVTLSCSQTLNHNVMYWYQQKSSQAPKLLFHYYDKDFNNEADTPDNFQSRRPNTSFCFLDIRSPGLGDTAMYLCATSRTGAEAFFGQGTRLTVV.

Ten or more counts support this clonotype. This chain links TRBV18 with TRBJ2-7; no definite D call. Germline lookup yields CDR1 KGHSH and CDR2 LQKENI. Trimming stripped 3 bases from V and 0 bases from J, with 6 bases between. The CDR3 sequence is 13 residues long. The CDR3 is CASSPPSSYEQYF. The CDR3 DNA reads TGTGCCAGCTCACCGCCGAGCTCCTACGAGCAGTACTTC.

This clonotype was seen ten or more times. V and J are TRBV5-1 and TRBJ2-2; D is perhaps TRBD1 (6 bases). Germline CDR1 is SGHRS and CDR2 is YFSETQ. V gave up 5 bases and J gave up 7 bases, with 12 bases separating them. CDR3 length: 13 amino acids. The CDR3 DNA is TGCGCCAGCAGTCCAGGGGTTGGCGGGGAGCTGTTTTTT. This sequence encodes CASSPGVGGELFF. The variable domain in full, with the rest retrieved from reference TRBV5-1 and TRBJ2-2, is KAGVTQTPRYLIKTRGQQVTLSCSPISGHRSVSWYQQTPGQGLQFLFEYFSETQRNKGNFPGRFSGRQFSNSRSEMNVSTLELGDSALYLCASSPGVGGELFFGEGSRLTVL.

This clonotype was detected many times. This rearrangement joins TRBV5-6 to TRBJ2-7; the D is unclear. Trimming stripped 0 bases from V and 2 bases from J, with 9 bases between. Germline lookup yields CDR1 SGHDT and CDR2 YYEEEE. The CDR3 runs to 14 residues. CDR3 nucleotides: TGTGCCAGCAGCTTGGACGCCTCTCCCTACGAGCAGTACTTC. Its translation: CASSLDASPYEQYF.